Described below is a single TCR beta chain sequence and its context. What it binds is unknown. This table comes from immunoSEQ multiplex PCR, and its TCRdb copy is limited to in-frame clones, with some not included. The sample holds hundreds of thousands of clones; 80% to 90% are singletons and the top ten take more than 3%. The V end was cut by 3 bases, the J end by 5 bases, with 13 bases between. Germline lookup yields CDR1 MDHEN and CDR2 SYDVKM. The length of the CDR3 is 14 residues. This record belongs to a study of Ad26.COV2.S vaccination and SARS-CoV-2 variants. The sample's treatment: around 19 received Ad26.COV2.S at low or high dose, single or two shots; about five received placebo; per-sample allocation not given. The samples were gathered on day 63 after the first injection of vaccine or placebo. The study used a vaccine consisting of an Ad26 vector that expressed Wuhan-strain SARS-CoV-2 spike.

Study-level findings and limits: Breadth and depth estimates from TCRs may understate total T cell responses.

This clonotype originated in a person between 18 and 65 years old who received the Ad26.COV2.S COVID-19 vaccine or a placebo. The source material was peripheral blood, sampled in a trial of Ad26.COV2.S vaccine versus placebo. The chain couples TRBV28 to TRBJ1-2; possible D gene TRBD1, 5 bases. CDR3 coding DNA: TGTGCCAGCAGTTTGGGGGATATGGGGTATGGCTACACCTTC. Encoded protein: CASSLGDMGYGYTF.